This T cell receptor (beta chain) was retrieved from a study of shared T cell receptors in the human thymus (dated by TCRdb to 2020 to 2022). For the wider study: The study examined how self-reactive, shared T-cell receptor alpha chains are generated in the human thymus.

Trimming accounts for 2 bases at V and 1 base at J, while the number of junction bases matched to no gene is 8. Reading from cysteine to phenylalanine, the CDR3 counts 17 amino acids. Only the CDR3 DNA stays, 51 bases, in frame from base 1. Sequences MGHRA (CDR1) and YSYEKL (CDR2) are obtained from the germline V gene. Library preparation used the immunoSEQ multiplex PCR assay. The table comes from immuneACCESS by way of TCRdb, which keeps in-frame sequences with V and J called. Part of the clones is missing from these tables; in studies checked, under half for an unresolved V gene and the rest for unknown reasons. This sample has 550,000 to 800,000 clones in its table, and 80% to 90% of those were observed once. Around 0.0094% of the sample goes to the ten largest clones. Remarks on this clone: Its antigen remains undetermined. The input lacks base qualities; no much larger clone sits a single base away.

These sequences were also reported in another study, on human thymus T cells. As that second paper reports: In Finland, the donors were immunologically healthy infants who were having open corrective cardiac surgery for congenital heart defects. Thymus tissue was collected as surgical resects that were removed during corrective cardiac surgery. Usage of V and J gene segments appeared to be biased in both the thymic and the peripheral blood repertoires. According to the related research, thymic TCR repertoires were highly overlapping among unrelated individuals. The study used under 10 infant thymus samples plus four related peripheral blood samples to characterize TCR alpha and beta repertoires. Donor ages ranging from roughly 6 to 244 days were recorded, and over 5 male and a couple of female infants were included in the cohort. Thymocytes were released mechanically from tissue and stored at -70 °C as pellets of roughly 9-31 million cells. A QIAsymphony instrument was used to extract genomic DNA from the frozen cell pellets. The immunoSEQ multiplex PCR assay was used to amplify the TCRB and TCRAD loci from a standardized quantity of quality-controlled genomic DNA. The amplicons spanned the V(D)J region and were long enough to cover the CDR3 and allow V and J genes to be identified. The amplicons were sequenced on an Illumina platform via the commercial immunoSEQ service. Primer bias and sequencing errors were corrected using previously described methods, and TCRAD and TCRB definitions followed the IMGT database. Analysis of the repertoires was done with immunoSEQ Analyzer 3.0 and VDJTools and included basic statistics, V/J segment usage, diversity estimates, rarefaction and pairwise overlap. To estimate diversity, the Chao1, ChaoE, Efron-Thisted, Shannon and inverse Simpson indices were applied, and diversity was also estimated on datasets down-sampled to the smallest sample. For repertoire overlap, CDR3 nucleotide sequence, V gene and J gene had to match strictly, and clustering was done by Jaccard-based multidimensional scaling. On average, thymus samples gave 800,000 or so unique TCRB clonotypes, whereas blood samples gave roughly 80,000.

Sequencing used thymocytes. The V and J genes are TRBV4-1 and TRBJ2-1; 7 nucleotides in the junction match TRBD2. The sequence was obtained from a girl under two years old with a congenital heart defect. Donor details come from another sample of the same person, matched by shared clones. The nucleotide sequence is TGCGCCAGCAGCCAACGCGGACTAGAGGGATCCTACAATGAGCAGTTCTTC. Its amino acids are CASSQRGLEGSYNEQFF.